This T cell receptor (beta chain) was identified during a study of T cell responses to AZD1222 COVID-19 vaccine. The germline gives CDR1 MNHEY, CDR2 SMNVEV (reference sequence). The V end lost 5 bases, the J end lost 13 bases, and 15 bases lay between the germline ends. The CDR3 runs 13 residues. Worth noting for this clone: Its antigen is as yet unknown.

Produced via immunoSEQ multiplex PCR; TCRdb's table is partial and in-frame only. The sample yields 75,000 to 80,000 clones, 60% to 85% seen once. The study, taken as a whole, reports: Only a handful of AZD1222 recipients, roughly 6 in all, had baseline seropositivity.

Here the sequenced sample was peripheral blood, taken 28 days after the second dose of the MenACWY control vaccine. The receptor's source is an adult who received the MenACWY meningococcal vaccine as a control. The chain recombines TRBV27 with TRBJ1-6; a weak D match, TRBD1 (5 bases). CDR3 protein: CASSPENWGPLHF. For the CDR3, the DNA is TGTGCCAGCAGTCCAGAAAACTGGGGGCCCCTCCACTTT.